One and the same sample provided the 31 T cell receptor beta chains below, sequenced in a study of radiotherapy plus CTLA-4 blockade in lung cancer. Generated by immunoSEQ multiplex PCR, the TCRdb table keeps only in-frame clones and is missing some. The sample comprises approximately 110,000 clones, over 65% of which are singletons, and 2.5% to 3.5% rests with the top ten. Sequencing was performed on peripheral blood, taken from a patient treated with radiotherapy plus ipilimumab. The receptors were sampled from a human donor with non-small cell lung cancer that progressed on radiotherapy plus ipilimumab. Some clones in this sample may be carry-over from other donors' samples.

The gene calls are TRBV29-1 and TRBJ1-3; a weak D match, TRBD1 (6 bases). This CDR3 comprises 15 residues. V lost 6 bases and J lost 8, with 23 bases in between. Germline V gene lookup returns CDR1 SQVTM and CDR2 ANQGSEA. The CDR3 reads CSVGPAGGTYDTIYF. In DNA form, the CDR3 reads TGCAGCGTGGGACCAGCCGGGGGGACATATGACACCATATATTTT.

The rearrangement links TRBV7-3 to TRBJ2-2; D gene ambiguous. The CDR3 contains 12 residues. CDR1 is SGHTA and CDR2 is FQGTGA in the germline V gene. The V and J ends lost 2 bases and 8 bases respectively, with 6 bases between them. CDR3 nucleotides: TGTGCCAGCAGCTTACTCGGAGGGGAGCTGTTTTTT. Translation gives CASSLLGGELFF.

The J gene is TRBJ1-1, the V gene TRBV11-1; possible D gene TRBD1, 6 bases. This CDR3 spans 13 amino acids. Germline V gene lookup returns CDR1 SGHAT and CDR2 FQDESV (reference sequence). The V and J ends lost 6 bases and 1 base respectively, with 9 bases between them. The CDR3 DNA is TGTGCCAGCAGGCTGACAGGGAACACTGAAGCTTTCTTT. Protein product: CASRLTGNTEAFF.

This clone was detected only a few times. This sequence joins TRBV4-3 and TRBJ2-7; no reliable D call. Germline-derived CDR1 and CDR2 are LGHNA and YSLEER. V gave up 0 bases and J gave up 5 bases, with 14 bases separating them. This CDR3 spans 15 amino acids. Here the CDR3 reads CASSQEGGRLNEQYF. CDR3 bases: TGCGCCAGCAGCCAAGAAGGCGGCCGTCTAAACGAGCAGTACTTC.

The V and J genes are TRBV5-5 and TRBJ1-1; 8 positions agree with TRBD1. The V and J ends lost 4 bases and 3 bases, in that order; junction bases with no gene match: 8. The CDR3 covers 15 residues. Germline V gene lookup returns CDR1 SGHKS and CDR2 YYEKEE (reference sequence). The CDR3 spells CASSPRTGTDTEAFF. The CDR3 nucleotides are TGTGCCAGCAGCCCAAGGACAGGGACGGACACTGAAGCTTTCTTT.

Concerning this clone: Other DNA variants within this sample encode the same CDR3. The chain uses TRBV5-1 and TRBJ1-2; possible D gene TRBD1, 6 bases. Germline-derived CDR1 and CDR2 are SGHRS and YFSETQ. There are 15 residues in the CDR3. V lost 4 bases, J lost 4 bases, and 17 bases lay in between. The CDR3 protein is CASSLGPGAIYGYTF. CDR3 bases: TGCGCCAGCAGCCTGGGTCCAGGGGCAATCTATGGCTACACCTTC.

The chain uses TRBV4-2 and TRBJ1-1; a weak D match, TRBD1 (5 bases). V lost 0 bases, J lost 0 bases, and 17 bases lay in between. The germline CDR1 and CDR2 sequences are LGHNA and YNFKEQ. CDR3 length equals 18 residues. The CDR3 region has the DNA TGTGCCAGCAGCCAAGATTTTTATCAGCAGGGATTGAACACTGAAGCTTTCTTT. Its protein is CASSQDFYQQGLNTEAFF.

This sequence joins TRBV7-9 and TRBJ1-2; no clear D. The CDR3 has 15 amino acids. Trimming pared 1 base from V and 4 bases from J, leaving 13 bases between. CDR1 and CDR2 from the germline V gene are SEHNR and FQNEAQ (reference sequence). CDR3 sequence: CASSLGATTVYGYTF. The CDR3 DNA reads TGTGCCAGCAGCTTAGGAGCCACAACTGTCTATGGCTACACCTTC.

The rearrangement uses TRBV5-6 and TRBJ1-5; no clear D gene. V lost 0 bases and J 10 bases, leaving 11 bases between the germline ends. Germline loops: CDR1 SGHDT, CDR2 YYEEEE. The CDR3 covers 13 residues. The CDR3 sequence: CASSLVASGPQHF. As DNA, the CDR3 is TGTGCCAGCAGCTTGGTAGCTTCGGGTCCCCAGCATTTT.

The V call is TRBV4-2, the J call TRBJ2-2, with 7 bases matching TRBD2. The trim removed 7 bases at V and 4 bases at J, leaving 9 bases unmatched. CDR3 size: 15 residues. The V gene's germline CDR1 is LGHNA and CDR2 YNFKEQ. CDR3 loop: CASKGSGGVTGELFF. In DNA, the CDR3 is TGTGCCAGCAAGGGATCTGGGGGGGTCACCGGGGAGCTGTTTTTT.

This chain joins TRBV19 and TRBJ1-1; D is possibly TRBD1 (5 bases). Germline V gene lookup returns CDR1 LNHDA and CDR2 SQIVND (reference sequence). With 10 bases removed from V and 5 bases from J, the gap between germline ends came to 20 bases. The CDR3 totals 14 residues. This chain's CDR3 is CATPKGGAGTEAFF. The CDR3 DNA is TGTGCCACTCCTAAGGGAGGGGCAGGGACTGAAGCTTTCTTT.

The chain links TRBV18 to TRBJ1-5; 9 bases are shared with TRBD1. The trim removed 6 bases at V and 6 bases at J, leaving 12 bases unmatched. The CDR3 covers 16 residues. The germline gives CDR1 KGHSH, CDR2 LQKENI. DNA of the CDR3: TGTGCCAGCTCCCCAGGGAACAGGGGGCTAACTCAGCCCCAGCATTTT. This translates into CASSPGNRGLTQPQHF.

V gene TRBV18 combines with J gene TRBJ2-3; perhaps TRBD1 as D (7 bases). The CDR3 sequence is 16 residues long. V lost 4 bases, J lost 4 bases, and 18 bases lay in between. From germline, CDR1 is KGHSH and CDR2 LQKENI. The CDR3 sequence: CASSQNYGGGSDTQYF. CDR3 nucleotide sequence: TGTGCCAGCTCACAGAACTATGGAGGGGGCTCAGATACGCAGTATTTT.

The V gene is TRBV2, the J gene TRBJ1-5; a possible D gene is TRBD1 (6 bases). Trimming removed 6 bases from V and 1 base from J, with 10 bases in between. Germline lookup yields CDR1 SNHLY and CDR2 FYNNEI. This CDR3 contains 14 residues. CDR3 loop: CASSDRSSNQPQHF. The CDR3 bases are TGTGCCAGCAGCGACAGGTCCAGCAATCAGCCCCAGCATTTT. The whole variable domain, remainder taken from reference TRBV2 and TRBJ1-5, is EPEVTQTPSHQVTQMGQEVILRCVPISNHLYFYWYRQILGQKVEFLVSFYNNEISEKSEIFDDQFSVERPDGSNFTLKIRSTKLEDSAMYFCASSDRSSNQPQHFGDGTRLSIL.

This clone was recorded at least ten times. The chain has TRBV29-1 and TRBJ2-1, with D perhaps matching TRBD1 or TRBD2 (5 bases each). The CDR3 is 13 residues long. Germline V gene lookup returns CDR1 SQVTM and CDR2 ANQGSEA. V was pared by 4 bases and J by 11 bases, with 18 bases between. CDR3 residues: CSVVDLRDDKQFF. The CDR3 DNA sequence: TGCAGCGTTGTGGATCTCCGGGACGACAAGCAGTTCTTC.

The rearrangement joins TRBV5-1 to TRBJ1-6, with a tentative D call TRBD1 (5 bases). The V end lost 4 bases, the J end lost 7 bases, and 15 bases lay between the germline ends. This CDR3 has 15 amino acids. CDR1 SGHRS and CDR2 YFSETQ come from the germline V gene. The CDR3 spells CASSPNGHYNSPLHF. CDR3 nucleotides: TGCGCCAGCAGCCCAAATGGACACTACAATTCACCCCTCCACTTT.

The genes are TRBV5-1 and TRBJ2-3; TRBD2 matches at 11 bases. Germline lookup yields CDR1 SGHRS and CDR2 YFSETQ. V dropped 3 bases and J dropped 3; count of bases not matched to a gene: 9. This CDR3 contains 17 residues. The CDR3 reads CASSSLGSGGATDTQYF. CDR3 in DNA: TGCGCCAGCAGCTCACTAGGTAGCGGGGGGGCAACAGATACGCAGTATTTT.

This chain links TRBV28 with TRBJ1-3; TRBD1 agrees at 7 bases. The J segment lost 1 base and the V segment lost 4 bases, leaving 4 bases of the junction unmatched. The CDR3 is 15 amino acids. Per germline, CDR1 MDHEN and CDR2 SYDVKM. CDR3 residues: CASSYRGGSGNTIYF. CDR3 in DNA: TGTGCCAGCAGTTACAGGGGAGGATCTGGAAACACCATATATTTT.

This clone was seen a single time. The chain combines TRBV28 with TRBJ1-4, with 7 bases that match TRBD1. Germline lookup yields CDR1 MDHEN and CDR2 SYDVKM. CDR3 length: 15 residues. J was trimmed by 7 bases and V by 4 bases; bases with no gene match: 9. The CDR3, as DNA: TGTGCCAGCAGTTCGGCAGGGGGAAGGGGTGAAAAACTGTTTTTT. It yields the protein CASSSAGGRGEKLFF. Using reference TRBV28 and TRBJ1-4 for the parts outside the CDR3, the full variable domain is DVKVTQSSRYLVKRTGEKVFLECVQDMDHENMFWYRQDPGLGLRLIYFSYDVKMKEKGDIPEGYSVSREKKERFSLILESASTNQTSMYLCASSSAGGRGEKLFFGSGTQLSVL.

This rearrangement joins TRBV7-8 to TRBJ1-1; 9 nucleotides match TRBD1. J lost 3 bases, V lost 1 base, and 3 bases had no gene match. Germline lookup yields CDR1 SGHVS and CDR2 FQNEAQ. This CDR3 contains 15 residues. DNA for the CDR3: TGTGCCAGCAGCTTAGGGACAGGGGTTTACACTGAAGCTTTCTTT. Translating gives CASSLGTGVYTEAFF.

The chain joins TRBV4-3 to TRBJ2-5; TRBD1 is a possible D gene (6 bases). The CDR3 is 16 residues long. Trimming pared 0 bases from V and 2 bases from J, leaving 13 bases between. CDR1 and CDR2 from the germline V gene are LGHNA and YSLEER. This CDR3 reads CASSQEGGPGQETQYF. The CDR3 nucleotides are TGCGCCAGCAGCCAAGAAGGGGGACCGGGACAAGAGACCCAGTACTTC.

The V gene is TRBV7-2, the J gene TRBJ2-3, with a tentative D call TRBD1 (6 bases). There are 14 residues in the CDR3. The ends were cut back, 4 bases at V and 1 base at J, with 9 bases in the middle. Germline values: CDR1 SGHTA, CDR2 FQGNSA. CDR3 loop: CASSSQGGTDTQYF. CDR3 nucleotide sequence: TGTGCCAGCAGCTCACAGGGAGGCACAGATACGCAGTATTTT.

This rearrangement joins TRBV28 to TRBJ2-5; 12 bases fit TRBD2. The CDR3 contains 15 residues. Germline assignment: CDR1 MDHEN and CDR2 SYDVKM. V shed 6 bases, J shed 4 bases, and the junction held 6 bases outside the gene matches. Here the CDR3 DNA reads TGTGCCAGCAGCCAACTAGCGGGGGGTGTAGAGACCCAGTACTTC. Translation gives CASSQLAGGVETQYF.

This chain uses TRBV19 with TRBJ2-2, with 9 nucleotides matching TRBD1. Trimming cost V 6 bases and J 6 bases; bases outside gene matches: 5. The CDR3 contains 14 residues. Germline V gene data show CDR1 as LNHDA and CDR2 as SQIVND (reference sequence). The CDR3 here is CASRDRGSSGELFF. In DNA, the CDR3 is TGTGCCAGTAGGGACAGGGGTTCATCCGGGGAGCTGTTTTTT.

CDR3 region: CASSLWFRLGDKETQYF. The CDR3 coding sequence is TGTGCCAGCAGCCTTTGGTTCAGACTGGGTGATAAAGAGACCCAGTACTTC. The chain is built from TRBV7-2 and TRBJ2-5; D ambiguous. CDR3 size: 17 residues. Trimming shortened V by 5 bases and J by 3 bases, and 22 bases separated the two germline ends. Germline V CDR1 and CDR2: SGHTA, FQGNSA.

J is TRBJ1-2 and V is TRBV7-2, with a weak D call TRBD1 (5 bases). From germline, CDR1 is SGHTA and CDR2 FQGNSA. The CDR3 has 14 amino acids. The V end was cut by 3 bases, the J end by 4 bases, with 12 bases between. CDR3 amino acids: CASSLLGGPYGYTF. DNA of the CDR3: TGTGCCAGCAGCTTGCTCGGGGGTCCCTATGGCTACACCTTC.

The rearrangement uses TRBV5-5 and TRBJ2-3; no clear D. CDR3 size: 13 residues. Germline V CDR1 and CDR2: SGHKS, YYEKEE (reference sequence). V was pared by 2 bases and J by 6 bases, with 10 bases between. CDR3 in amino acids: CASSLGPEDTQYF. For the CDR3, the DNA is TGTGCCAGCAGCTTAGGACCTGAGGATACGCAGTATTTT.

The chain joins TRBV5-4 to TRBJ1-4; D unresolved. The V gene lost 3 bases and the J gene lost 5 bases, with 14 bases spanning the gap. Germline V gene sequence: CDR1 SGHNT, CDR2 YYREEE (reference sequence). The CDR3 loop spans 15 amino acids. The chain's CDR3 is CASSSPAALNEKLFF. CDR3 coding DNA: TGTGCCAGCAGCTCTCCGGCGGCCTTAAATGAAAAACTGTTTTTT.

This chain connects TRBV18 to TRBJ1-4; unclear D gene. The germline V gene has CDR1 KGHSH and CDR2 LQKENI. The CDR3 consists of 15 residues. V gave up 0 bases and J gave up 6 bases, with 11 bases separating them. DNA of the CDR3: TGTGCCAGCTCACCACCGGGGTCACTGGATGAAAAACTGTTTTTT. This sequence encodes CASSPPGSLDEKLFF.

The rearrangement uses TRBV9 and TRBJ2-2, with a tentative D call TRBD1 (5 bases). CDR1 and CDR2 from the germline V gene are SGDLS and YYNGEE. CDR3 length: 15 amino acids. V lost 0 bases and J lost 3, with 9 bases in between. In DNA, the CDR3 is TGTGCCAGCAGCGTAGACGACAGAGACACCGGGGAGCTGTTTTTT. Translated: CASSVDDRDTGELFF.

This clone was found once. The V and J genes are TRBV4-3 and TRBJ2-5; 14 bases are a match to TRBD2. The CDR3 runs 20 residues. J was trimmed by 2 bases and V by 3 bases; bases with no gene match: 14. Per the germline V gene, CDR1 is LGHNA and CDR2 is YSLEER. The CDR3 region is CASSQAPALGTSGGQETQYF. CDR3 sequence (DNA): TGCGCCAGCAGCCAGGCCCCTGCGCTCGGGACTAGCGGGGGACAAGAGACCCAGTACTTC.